These T cell receptor beta chains were read from a single sample in a study of cytomegalovirus exposure and HLA in healthy donors. Clones were read by immunoSEQ multiplex PCR, and TCRdb kept only the in-frame ones, dropping some. Among approximately 75,000 clones listed, 65% to 90% were seen once. Sequenced input: PBMCs. These receptors came from a man in his 70s in good health and CMV-seropositive. CDR3s include the opening cysteine and the closing phenylalanine or tryptophan. A D gene is named only where the DNA matches it firmly. Only part of the rows carry a size: once, few, many, or a class if the clone is expanded.

NA	TRBJ1-6	NA	TRBV10-3	CAITREMNSPLHF	TGTGCCATCACAAGAGAGATGAATTCACCCCTCCACTTT
NA	TRBJ2-1	NA	TRBV5-1	CASSLGGGSYNEQFF	TGCGCCAGCAGCTTGGGAGGGGGCTCCTACAATGAGCAGTTCTTC
NA	TRBJ2-7	TRBD1	TRBV30	CAWSAQGAYEQYF	TGTGCCTGGAGTGCGCAGGGGGCCTACGAGCAGTACTTC
once	TRBJ2-7	TRBD2	TRBV10-3	CAMRREGYEQYF	TGTGCCATGAGGAGGGAGGGATACGAGCAGTACTTC
NA	TRBJ2-1	NA	TRBV10-3	CAIGTSHYNEQFF	TGTGCCATAGGGACTTCCCACTACAATGAGCAGTTCTTC
NA	TRBJ2-7	NA	TRBV30	CAWSSLREQYF	TGTGCCTGGAGTTCACTACGCGAGCAGTACTTC
NA	TRBJ1-5	TRBD1	TRBV6-1	CASSGTGPYSNQPQHF	TGTGCCAGCAGTGGGACAGGGCCTTATAGCAATCAGCCCCAGCATTTT
NA	TRBJ2-3	NA	TRBV30	CAWSSSTDTQYF	TGTGCCTGGAGCTCGAGCACAGATACGCAGTATTTT
NA	TRBJ2-1	TRBD2	TRBV5-6	CASSTTGDYSYNEQFF	TGTGCCAGCAGTACGACCGGGGACTACTCCTACAATGAGCAGTTCTTC
NA	TRBJ2-7	NA	TRBV11-2	CASSPPGEQYF	TGTGCCAGCAGCCCTCCGGGAGAGCAGTACTTC
few	TRBJ2-2	NA	TRBV5-6	CASSLGEAGELFF	TGTGCCAGCAGCTTGGGGGAGGCCGGGGAGCTGTTTTTT